The 32 T cell receptor beta chains below all came from one sample that was sequenced in a study of blood T cell repertoires in COVID-19. Sequencing used immunoSEQ multiplex PCR; TCRdb keeps in-frame clones, though not all of them. The sample holds 270,000 or so clones, around 89% seen once. Sequencing was performed on peripheral blood. These receptors came from a man aged 40-49 years with acute or convalescent COVID-19.

V is TRBV20-1 and J is TRBJ1-1; 9 bases fit TRBD1. The CDR3 contains 11 residues. Trimming cost V 6 bases and J 6 bases; bases outside gene matches: 2. Germline values: CDR1 DFQATT, CDR2 SNEGSKA (reference sequence). The CDR3 loop reads CSARQGAEAFF. CDR3 in DNA: TGCAGTGCCAGACAGGGGGCTGAAGCTTTCTTT.

This chain connects TRBV19 to TRBJ1-2, with 7 bases lining up with TRBD1. This CDR3 has 15 amino acids. Losses at the gene ends were 4 bases for V and 5 bases for J; bases not matched to a gene: 10. Germline lookup yields CDR1 LNHDA and CDR2 SQIVND (reference sequence). CDR3 sequence (DNA): TGTGCCAGTAGTACATCGGGACAGAGTTGGTATGGCTACACCTTC. Translation: CASSTSGQSWYGYTF.

This chain links TRBV9 with TRBJ2-7; the match to TRBD2 covers 7 bases. The germline V gene encodes CDR1 SGDLS and CDR2 YYNGEE. The length of the CDR3 is 14 residues. Losses at the gene ends were 4 bases for V and 3 bases for J; bases not matched to a gene: 7. The CDR3 region is CASSPTGGGYEQYF. In DNA, the CDR3 is TGTGCCAGCAGCCCGACGGGAGGAGGCTACGAGCAGTACTTC.

The V gene is TRBV5-1, the J gene TRBJ1-2; 7 bases are a match to TRBD1. V shed 4 bases and J 8 bases; nucleotides not matched to a gene: 17. Germline CDR1 is SGHRS and CDR2 is YFSETQ. The CDR3 consists of 16 residues. For the CDR3, the DNA is TGCGCCAGCAGCGAAGGACAGGTTTTCTTCTATTCAGGCTACACCTTC. This gives the protein CASSEGQVFFYSGYTF.

DNA of the CDR3: TGTGCCACCAGCAGCACCCAGGGGACAACGCAGTATTTT. This codes for CATSSTQGTTQYF. The chain links TRBV15 to TRBJ2-3; maybe TRBD1 (6 bases). V was clipped by 3 bases and J by 9 bases, with 13 bases between them. Germline CDR1 and CDR2: LNHNV and YYDKDF (reference sequence). The CDR3 is 13 residues long. The full variable domain, with the rest looked up from reference TRBV15 and TRBJ2-3, is DAMVIQNPRYQVTQFGKPVTLSCSQTLNHNVMYWYQQKSSQAPKLLFHYYDKDFNNEADTPDNFQSRRPNTSFCFLDIRSPGLGDTAMYLCATSSTQGTTQYFGPGTRLTVL.

The CDR3 bases are TGTGCCAGCAGTTATTACAGGGCCTACGAGCAGTACTTC. Its translation: CASSYYRAYEQYF. The rearrangement links TRBV6-6 to TRBJ2-7; perhaps TRBD1 as D (6 bases). With 3 bases removed from V and 2 bases from J, the gap between germline ends came to 8 bases. Germline V CDR1 and CDR2: MNHNY, SVGAGI (reference sequence). CDR3 size: 13 residues.

Comments on this clone: Other DNA sequences in this specimen translate into the identical CDR3. The chain is built from TRBV5-4 and TRBJ1-1, with 7 nucleotides matching TRBD1. The CDR3 runs to 14 residues. Germline assignment: CDR1 SGHNT and CDR2 YYREEE (reference sequence). V was clipped by 4 bases and J by 1 base; unmatched bases: 4. The CDR3 loop reads CASSLGQSNTEAFF. In DNA, the CDR3 is TGTGCCAGCAGCCTGGGACAGTCGAACACTGAAGCTTTCTTT.

The rearrangement joins TRBV5-1 to TRBJ2-1; TRBD2 agrees at 11 bases. Per the germline V gene, CDR1 is SGHRS and CDR2 is YFSETQ. The CDR3 extends over 16 amino acids. The J segment lost 6 bases and the V segment lost 0 bases, leaving 5 bases of the junction unmatched. The CDR3 DNA follows: TGCGCCAGCAGCTTGGGAGGGACTAGCGGCGTCAATGAGCAGTTCTTC. Residues: CASSLGGTSGVNEQFF.

V usage is TRBV6-1 and J usage is TRBJ1-2; a possible D gene is TRBD1 (5 bases). Trimming pared 1 base from V and 3 bases from J, leaving 6 bases between. The length of the CDR3 is 13 residues. CDR1 MNHNS and CDR2 SASEGT come from the germline V gene. The CDR3 sequence is CASSEEGYYGYTF. The DNA for the CDR3 is TGTGCCAGCAGTGAAGAGGGGTACTATGGCTACACCTTC.

The gene calls are TRBV5-6 and TRBJ1-6; D not resolved. The CDR3 has 15 amino acids. The V and J ends lost 2 bases and 5 bases respectively, with 11 bases between them. The germline gives CDR1 SGHDT, CDR2 YYEEEE. The CDR3 coding sequence is TGTGCCAGCAGCTTCGTCGCACCTAATAATTCACCCCTCCACTTT. This translates into CASSFVAPNNSPLHF.

CDR3 nucleotides: TGCGCCAGCACCGGGAATAATTCACCCCTCCACTTT. Protein product: CASTGNNSPLHF. The V call is TRBV10-2, the J call TRBJ1-6; D call uncertain. The CDR3 extends over 12 amino acids. The V end lost 7 bases, the J end lost 5 bases, and 6 bases lay between the germline ends. Per the germline V gene, CDR1 is WSHSY and CDR2 is SAAADI.

CDR3 residues: CASSYPGTGNQPQHF. The CDR3 nucleotides are TGTGCCAGCAGTTACCCCGGGACAGGCAATCAGCCCCAGCATTTT. V usage is TRBV6-2 or TRBV6-3 and J usage is TRBJ1-5; 7 bases fit TRBD1. Germline V CDR1 and CDR2: MNHEY, SVGEGT. The length of the CDR3 is 15 residues. Trimming took 2 bases from V and 2 from J; bases not matched to a gene: 3.

This sequence joins TRBV19 and TRBJ1-1, with 7 bases fitting TRBD1. CDR3 length equals 13 residues. With 7 bases clipped from V and 5 bases from J, the junction kept 7 bases outside the gene matches. Germline CDR1 reads LNHDA; CDR2 reads SQIVND (reference sequence). CDR3 in amino acids: CASIPTGWTEAFF. CDR3 coding DNA: TGTGCCAGTATCCCGACAGGGTGGACTGAAGCTTTCTTT.

The chain has TRBV7-6 and TRBJ1-1; D perhaps matches TRBD1 (5 bases). Per germline, CDR1 SGHVS and CDR2 FNYEAQ. The CDR3 totals 15 residues. Trimming shortened V by 2 bases and J by 4 bases, and 14 bases separated the two germline ends. The CDR3 DNA sequence: TGTGCCAGCAGCTTACGCCCGTCAAGGGGCACTGAAGCTTTCTTT. It is translated as CASSLRPSRGTEAFF. Together with reference TRBV7-6 and TRBJ1-1, the CDR3 gives the full variable domain: GAGVSQSPRYKVTKRGQDVALRCDPISGHVSLYWYRQALGQGPEFLTYFNYEAQQDKSGLPNDRFSAERPEGSISTLTIQRTEQRDSAMYRCASSLRPSRGTEAFFGQGTRLTVV.

This clone has just a few counts. The V call is TRBV7-2, the J call TRBJ2-1; D possibly corresponds to TRBD2 (6 bases). Trimming shortened V by 7 bases and J by 1 base, and 11 bases separated the two germline ends. The CDR3 is made up of 14 amino acids. Germline CDR1 and CDR2: SGHTA and FQGNSA. This CDR3 reads CASNRRGSYNEQFF. The CDR3 DNA reads TGTGCCAGCAACCGGAGGGGATCCTACAATGAGCAGTTCTTC. The full variable domain, in which reference TRBV7-2 and TRBJ2-1 provide the parts outside the CDR3, is GAGVSQSPSNKVTEKGKDVELRCDPISGHTALYWYRQSLGQGLEFLIYFQGNSAPDKSGLPSDRFSAERTGGSVSTLTIQRTQQEDSAVYLCASNRRGSYNEQFFGPGTRLTVL.

This clone was observed a handful of times. V gene TRBV2 combines with J gene TRBJ1-2; no reliable D call. V was trimmed by 1 base and J by 4 bases, leaving 10 bases between them. Per germline, CDR1 SNHLY and CDR2 FYNNEI. This CDR3 is built from 14 residues. The DNA for the CDR3 is TGTGCCAGCAGTGAAGGTAACAGTATCTATGGCTACACCTTC. It translates to CASSEGNSIYGYTF.

V is TRBV19 and J is TRBJ2-1; maybe TRBD1 (6 bases). Trimming removed 7 bases from V and 0 bases from J, with 22 bases in between. Per the germline V gene, CDR1 is LNHDA and CDR2 is SQIVND (reference sequence). This CDR3 contains 18 residues. The CDR3: CASTPGAGAPSSYNEQFF. The CDR3, as DNA: TGTGCCAGTACCCCAGGGGCAGGGGCCCCAAGCTCCTACAATGAGCAGTTCTTC.

The chain couples TRBV5-6 to TRBJ2-2, with D possibly being TRBD2 (6 bases). Per germline, CDR1 SGHDT and CDR2 YYEEEE. The CDR3 is 16 amino acids. Trimming cost V 2 bases and J 5 bases, with 16 bases left between them. CDR3 sequence (DNA): TGTGCCAGCAGCTTAATGCGGGGAATGGGGACCGGGGAGCTGTTTTTT. It specifies CASSLMRGMGTGELFF.

The chain links TRBV19 to TRBJ2-7; D unresolved. This CDR3 is 13 amino acids long. Trimming removed 2 bases at V and 3 bases at J, with 8 bases between. Germline-derived CDR1 and CDR2 are LNHDA and SQIVND (reference sequence). The CDR3: CASSIFPGYEQYF. The DNA for the CDR3 is TGTGCCAGTAGTATATTTCCAGGCTACGAGCAGTACTTC.

In DNA form, the CDR3 reads TGTGCCACCAGCGTGTCTAGATCAGATACGCAGTATTTT. This sequence encodes CATSVSRSDTQYF. The genes are TRBV15 and TRBJ2-3; D not resolved. Trimming took 5 bases from V and 4 from J, leaving 10 bases between them. The length of the CDR3 is 13 residues. The V gene's germline CDR1 is LNHNV and CDR2 YYDKDF (reference sequence).

J is TRBJ1-1 and V is TRBV24-1; D is undetermined. The V end lost 5 bases, the J end lost 9 bases, and 15 bases lay between the germline ends. Germline CDR1 is KGHDR and CDR2 is SFDVKD. CDR3 length equals 13 residues. The CDR3 loop reads CATSGPDGGKAFF. The CDR3 DNA reads as TGTGCCACCAGTGGTCCGGACGGAGGGAAAGCTTTCTTT.

This sequence joins TRBV11-2 and TRBJ2-3; TRBD2 matches 12 bases. V was pared by 4 bases and J by 4 bases, with 9 bases of the junction left unmatched. This CDR3 is built from 17 residues. Germline loops: CDR1 SGHAT, CDR2 FQNNGV. The CDR3 protein is CASSSSWTSGASDTQYF. CDR3 nucleotide sequence: TGTGCCAGCAGCTCATCCTGGACTAGCGGGGCCTCAGATACGCAGTATTTT.

V gene TRBV5-1 combines with J gene TRBJ2-2, with 8 bases matching TRBD1. This CDR3 comprises 18 residues. Trimming at V came to 1 base and at J to 4 bases, leaving 12 bases not matched to a gene. Germline CDR1 SGHRS, CDR2 YFSETQ. The CDR3 loop reads CASSLPASGGKVTGELFF. The CDR3 DNA is TGCGCCAGCAGCTTGCCCGCTTCAGGGGGCAAGGTCACCGGGGAGCTGTTTTTT.

This clone has just one count. The rearrangement joins TRBV2 to TRBJ1-2, with D unclear. The germline CDR1 and CDR2 sequences are SNHLY and FYNNEI. CDR3 length: 14 residues. The ends were cut back, 1 base at V and 0 bases at J, with 6 bases in the middle. The CDR3 reads CASSEVTANYGYTF. The DNA for the CDR3 is TGTGCCAGCAGTGAAGTAACAGCTAACTATGGCTACACCTTC.

CDR3 in DNA: TGTGCCAGCAGTGGAACAGGGAGAGGGGACCTTGAAGCTTTCTTT. It yields the protein CASSGTGRGDLEAFF. V and J are TRBV6-2 or TRBV6-3 and TRBJ1-1, with D perhaps matching TRBD1 (6 bases). Germline CDR1 is MNHEY and CDR2 is SVGEGT. Trimming took 5 bases from V and 7 from J, leaving 20 bases between them. This CDR3 contains 15 residues.

The chain carries TRBV7-2 and TRBJ1-1; 9 nucleotides agree with TRBD1. Germline CDR1 reads SGHTA; CDR2 reads FQGNSA. The CDR3 covers 14 residues. V shed 5 bases and J 3 bases; nucleotides not matched to a gene: 4. The CDR3 reads CASSLRTGDTEAFF. In DNA, the CDR3 is TGTGCCAGCAGCCTTCGGACAGGGGACACTGAAGCTTTCTTT.

The chain joins TRBV4-2 to TRBJ2-3; 11 bases map to TRBD2. The CDR3 has 17 residues. Germline values: CDR1 LGHNA, CDR2 YNFKEQ. The V segment lost 3 bases and the J segment 1 base; nucleotides outside the gene matches: 6. CDR3: CASSQDVSGGGTDTQYF. The DNA of the CDR3 is TGTGCCAGCAGCCAGGATGTTAGCGGGGGGGGCACAGATACGCAGTATTTT.

The J gene is TRBJ2-1, the V gene TRBV5-1; D gene unclear. Germline loops: CDR1 SGHRS, CDR2 YFSETQ. V lost 0 bases to trimming and J lost 4 bases, with 11 bases between them. CDR3 length: 15 amino acids. The CDR3 protein is CASSLEHYPYNEQFF. CDR3 nucleotides: TGCGCCAGCAGCTTGGAACACTACCCTTACAATGAGCAGTTCTTC.

V and J are TRBV7-3 and TRBJ2-3, with 10 bases that match TRBD2. Germline assignment: CDR1 SGHTA and CDR2 FQGTGA. The CDR3 length is 15 residues. V shed 5 bases, J shed 3 bases, and the junction held 5 bases outside the gene matches. The CDR3 nucleotides are TGTGCCAGCAGCGAACGGGGACTAGCGACAGATACGCAGTATTTT. Its protein is CASSERGLATDTQYF.

This rearrangement joins TRBV27 to TRBJ1-1; D possibly corresponds to TRBD1 (5 bases). CDR3 length equals 16 residues. Per germline, CDR1 MNHEY and CDR2 SMNVEV (reference sequence). V lost 2 bases and J 0 bases, leaving 13 bases between the germline ends. The CDR3 loop reads CASSLTGPWVNTEAFF. CDR3 nucleotide sequence: TGTGCCAGCAGTTTAACAGGCCCTTGGGTGAACACTGAAGCTTTCTTT.

This rearrangement joins TRBV5-1 to TRBJ2-1, with D tentatively TRBD1 (7 bases). Trimming removed 5 bases at V and 1 base at J, with 16 bases between. CDR3 length: 16 amino acids. Germline V gene lookup returns CDR1 SGHRS and CDR2 YFSETQ. CDR3 sequence reads: CASSPQPGGSYNEQFF. CDR3 DNA sequence: TGCGCCAGCAGTCCCCAACCAGGGGGGTCCTACAATGAGCAGTTCTTC.

CDR3 DNA sequence: TGTGCCAGCAGCAGAAGAAGGGGGCAATCGACAGATACGCAGTATTTT. It yields the protein CASSRRRGQSTDTQYF. The chain is built from TRBV7-9 and TRBJ2-3; 7 bases align to TRBD1. The CDR3 is made up of 16 amino acids. V gave up 5 bases and J gave up 3 bases; unmatched junction bases: 11. CDR1 SEHNR and CDR2 FQNEAQ come from the germline V gene (reference sequence).